A single sample gave rise to the 27 T cell receptor beta chains below, sequenced in a study of T cell responses to AZD1222 COVID-19 vaccine. The data were produced by immunoSEQ multiplex PCR, yet TCRdb's version contains in-frame clones alone and is incomplete. This sample has around 150,000 clones, with approximately 90% found just once. The source was peripheral blood, collected on day 0 of AZD1222 vaccination. The receptors derive from an adult in good health.

The chain is built from TRBV3-1 (or the pseudogene TRBV3-2) and TRBJ2-7; D gene uncertain. The CDR3 contains 13 residues. Germline V gene lookup returns CDR1 LGHDT and CDR2 YNNKEL (reference sequence). V lost 2 bases to trimming and J lost 2 bases, with 7 bases between them. The CDR3 bases are TGTGCCAGCAGCCAAAGGCAGACCTACGAGCAGTACTTC. Amino acid sequence: CASSQRQTYEQYF.

The chain is built from TRBV7-3 and TRBJ1-5; D is undetermined. CDR1 and CDR2 from the germline V gene are SGHTA and FQGTGA. The V and J ends lost 2 bases and 5 bases respectively, with 7 bases between them. The length of the CDR3 is 13 residues. CDR3 residues: CASSLGPDQPQHF. The CDR3 region has the DNA TGTGCCAGCAGCTTAGGGCCGGATCAGCCCCAGCATTTT.

This chain joins TRBV5-1 and TRBJ2-1; 14 positions agree with TRBD2. This CDR3 contains 18 residues. Trimming at V came to 3 bases and at J to 8 bases, leaving 13 bases not matched to a gene. Germline V lookup: CDR1 SGHRS, CDR2 YFSETQ. DNA for the CDR3: TGCGCCAGCAGCTACTTGGGGGGGCGACTAGCGGGAGGGGATGAGCAGTTCTTC. Translating it yields CASSYLGGRLAGGDEQFF. The full variable domain, with the rest looked up from reference TRBV5-1 and TRBJ2-1, is KAGVTQTPRYLIKTRGQQVTLSCSPISGHRSVSWYQQTPGQGLQFLFEYFSETQRNKGNFPGRFSGRQFSNSRSEMNVSTLELGDSALYLCASSYLGGRLAGGDEQFFGPGTRLTVL.

This clone was detected once. The chain recombines TRBV23-1 with TRBJ1-5; a possible D gene is TRBD1 (6 bases). TRBV23-1 is an ORF, with its function uncertain. V lost 4 bases, J lost 3 bases, and 13 bases lay in between. The CDR3 covers 15 residues. This CDR3 reads CASSPRDTDNQPQHF. CDR3 coding DNA: TGCGCCAGCAGTCCGCGGGACACCGACAATCAGCCCCAGCATTTT.

This clone showed up just once. The CDR3 loop is CASSQTHWTSSIQETQYF. In nucleotides, the CDR3 is TGCGCCAGCAGCCAAACCCACTGGACTAGTTCAATTCAAGAGACCCAGTACTTC. V and J are TRBV4-1 and TRBJ2-5; 7 bases are shared with TRBD2. V trimming: 2 bases; J trimming: 2 bases; junction bases outside the gene matches: 14. The CDR3 length is 18 residues. Germline CDR1 is MGHRA and CDR2 is YSYEKL.

The chain joins TRBV15 to TRBJ1-5; D remains ambiguous. This CDR3 region has 12 residues. Trimming left V 3 bases short and J 5 bases short, with 5 bases between. Germline CDR1 and CDR2: LNHNV and YYDKDF (reference sequence). In DNA form, the CDR3 reads TGTGCCACCAGCAGGACCGATCAGCCCCAGCATTTT. It yields the protein CATSRTDQPQHF.

The gene calls are TRBV28 and TRBJ1-2; D is possibly TRBD1 (5 bases). The CDR3 consists of 15 residues. Germline V lookup: CDR1 MDHEN, CDR2 SYDVKM. Between the trimmed V and J ends, which lost 3 bases and 3 bases, there was a span of 14 bases. The CDR3 protein is CASSFQGPPHYGYTF. CDR3 DNA sequence: TGTGCCAGCAGTTTTCAGGGCCCCCCTCACTATGGCTACACCTTC.

The chain has TRBV18 and TRBJ1-2, with 10 bases that match TRBD1. The CDR3 has 15 amino acids. Losses at the gene ends were 3 bases for V and 6 bases for J; bases not matched to a gene: 7. Germline CDR1 and CDR2: KGHSH and LQKENI. In DNA form, the CDR3 reads TGTGCCAGCTCACCGGGACAGGGGCATAGTGATGGCTACACCTTC. This translates into CASSPGQGHSDGYTF.

This chain uses TRBV19 with TRBJ2-1; tentatively, D is TRBD1 (6 bases). V lost 3 bases, J lost 6 bases, and 27 bases lay in between. CDR1 is LNHDA, CDR2 SQIVND, per germline (reference sequence). The length of the CDR3 is 19 residues. CDR3 protein: CASSIAAQGIASAINEQFF. The CDR3 bases are TGTGCCAGTAGTATTGCAGCCCAGGGGATAGCCTCAGCGATCAATGAGCAGTTCTTC. Drawing the rest from reference TRBV19 and TRBJ2-1, the complete variable domain is DGGITQSPKYLFRKEGQNVTLSCEQNLNHDAMYWYRQDPGQGLRLIYYSQIVNDFQKGDIAEGYSVSREKKESFPLTVTSAQKNPTAFYLCASSIAAQGIASAINEQFFGPGTRLTVL.

The CDR3 sequence: CASSLTPSGTQYF. For the CDR3, the DNA is TGTGCCAGCAGCTTAACGCCCTCGGGGACCCAGTACTTC. This chain links TRBV7-3 with TRBJ2-5; no firm D call. The germline V gene has CDR1 SGHTA and CDR2 FQGTGA. The CDR3 runs 13 residues. Trimming cost V 0 bases and J 7 bases, with 9 bases left between them.

The V call is TRBV4-1, the J call TRBJ2-1; 8 bases map to TRBD2. The V gene end was trimmed by 0 bases and the J gene end by 4 bases; junction bases not matched to a gene: 8. Germline values: CDR1 MGHRA, CDR2 YSYEKL. This CDR3 has 17 residues. The DNA of the CDR3 is TGCGCCAGCAGCCAAGACCCAGCGGGAGCAGGGTACAATGAGCAGTTCTTC. This codes for CASSQDPAGAGYNEQFF.

V usage is TRBV12-3 or TRBV12-4 and J usage is TRBJ1-1; D ambiguous. The V end lost 5 bases, the J end lost 3 bases, and 7 bases lay between the germline ends. The CDR3 sequence is 12 residues long. CDR3 sequence (DNA): TGTGCCAGCAGTCTTGTGGACACTGAAGCTTTCTTT. Translation gives CASSLVDTEAFF.

The chain combines TRBV28 with TRBJ2-2; 9 bases line up with TRBD1. Germline CDR1 and CDR2: MDHEN and SYDVKM. Trimming removed 8 bases from V and 1 base from J; junction bases left unmatched: 2. The CDR3 is 14 residues long. The CDR3 protein is CASLGQGNTGELFF. The CDR3 DNA is TGTGCCAGCTTGGGACAGGGGAACACCGGGGAGCTGTTTTTT.

This chain joins TRBV5-4 and TRBJ2-3; D is tentatively TRBD1 or TRBD2 (5 bases each). The CDR3 is 13 amino acids. Trimming removed 4 bases from V and 2 bases from J, with 8 bases in between. The germline V gene has CDR1 SGHNT and CDR2 YYREEE (reference sequence). The CDR3 loop is CASSLGTTDTQYF. CDR3 coding DNA: TGTGCCAGCAGCCTCGGGACCACAGATACGCAGTATTTT.

The V call is TRBV5-4, the J call TRBJ2-7, with TRBD1 matching over 7 bases. The CDR3 is 15 amino acids. Germline V gene sequence: CDR1 SGHNT, CDR2 YYREEE (reference sequence). V shed 0 bases, J shed 1 base, and the junction held 4 bases outside the gene matches. The CDR3 nucleotides read TGTGCCAGCAGCTTGGTAGCAGGGGGATCCTACGAGCAGTACTTC. Protein sequence: CASSLVAGGSYEQYF.

The genes are TRBV5-1 and TRBJ1-2; 9 positions agree with TRBD1. The CDR3 consists of 13 residues. The germline CDR1 and CDR2 sequences are SGHRS and YFSETQ. The J segment lost 7 bases and the V segment lost 6 bases, leaving 7 bases of the junction unmatched. CDR3 nucleotides: TGCGCCAGCACCACCGGGACAGGGACTGGCTACACCTTC. Encoded protein: CASTTGTGTGYTF.

V and J are TRBV6-1 and TRBJ2-1; 7 positions agree with TRBD1. The germline gives CDR1 MNHNS, CDR2 SASEGT. The CDR3 has 16 amino acids. V lost 2 bases and J lost 7; bases outside the gene matches: 11. CDR3 DNA: TGTGCCAGCAGTGAACATCGCAGGGGGTTAACAAATGAGCAGTTCTTC. Translating it yields CASSEHRRGLTNEQFF.

This chain connects TRBV5-1 to TRBJ2-5; the D is unclear. V lost 1 base and J 2 bases, leaving 6 bases between the germline ends. Germline V gene lookup returns CDR1 SGHRS and CDR2 YFSETQ. This CDR3 spans 13 amino acids. The CDR3 protein is CASSLSPQETQYF. CDR3 DNA sequence: TGCGCCAGCAGCTTGTCTCCTCAAGAGACCCAGTACTTC. Complete variable domain (other parts from reference TRBV5-1 and TRBJ2-5): KAGVTQTPRYLIKTRGQQVTLSCSPISGHRSVSWYQQTPGQGLQFLFEYFSETQRNKGNFPGRFSGRQFSNSRSEMNVSTLELGDSALYLCASSLSPQETQYFGPGTRLLVL.

The J gene is TRBJ2-7, the V gene TRBV14, with D tentatively TRBD2 (6 bases). Germline V gives CDR1 SGHDN, CDR2 FVKESK. CDR3 length equals 13 residues. The ends were cut back, 1 base at V and 6 bases at J, with 10 bases in the middle. CDR3: CASSQALGGEQYF. CDR3 bases: TGTGCCAGCAGCCAAGCGTTGGGGGGCGAGCAGTACTTC.

The V gene is TRBV4-1, the J gene TRBJ2-7; D gene ambiguous. From germline, CDR1 is MGHRA and CDR2 YSYEKL. The V gene lost 1 base and the J gene lost 0 bases, with 10 bases spanning the gap. The CDR3 length is 15 residues. CDR3 in amino acids: CASSQATAPSYEQYF. The CDR3 DNA follows: TGCGCCAGCAGCCAAGCTACTGCTCCCTCCTACGAGCAGTACTTC.

CDR3 DNA sequence: TGTGCCAGCAGCCTGGACAGGGTTGGTACCGGGGAGCTGTTTTTT. Protein product: CASSLDRVGTGELFF. The chain links TRBV7-2 to TRBJ2-2, with 8 positions matching TRBD1. The germline V gene has CDR1 SGHTA and CDR2 FQGNSA. V lost 5 bases to trimming and J lost 5 bases; unmatched junction nucleotides: 7. The CDR3 contains 15 residues.

The CDR3 sequence: CASSPGTSGNTIYF. In DNA form, the CDR3 reads TGTGCCAGCAGCCCCGGGACTTCTGGAAACACCATATATTTT. The J gene is TRBJ1-3, the V gene TRBV7-2, with D tentatively TRBD1 (5 bases). CDR1 and CDR2 from the germline V gene are SGHTA and FQGNSA. This CDR3 is 14 amino acids long. Between the trimmed V and J ends, which lost 5 bases and 1 base, there was a span of 9 bases.

The V gene is TRBV5-6, the J gene TRBJ2-3; unclear D gene. The CDR3 has 13 residues. Looked up from germline, CDR1 is SGHDT and CDR2 is YYEEEE. V was pared by 6 bases and J by 2 bases, with 10 bases between. CDR3 loop: CASMNGPTDTQYF. In DNA form, the CDR3 reads TGTGCCAGCATGAACGGACCCACAGATACGCAGTATTTT.

The genes are TRBV2 and TRBJ2-5; 11 bases match TRBD2. This CDR3 is 14 amino acids long. The V gene's germline CDR1 is SNHLY and CDR2 FYNNEI. J lost 2 bases, V lost 7 bases, and 3 bases had no gene match. The CDR3 DNA is TGTGCCAGCACCAGACTAGCGGGGCAAGAGACCCAGTACTTC. Protein sequence: CASTRLAGQETQYF. Filled out from reference TRBV2 and TRBJ2-5, the complete variable domain reads EPEVTQTPSHQVTQMGQEVILRCVPISNHLYFYWYRQILGQKVEFLVSFYNNEISEKSEIFDDQFSVERPDGSNFTLKIRSTKLEDSAMYFCASTRLAGQETQYFGPGTRLLVL.

The chain has TRBV7-5 and TRBJ1-5. TRBV7-5 is recorded as a pseudogene. There are 17 residues in the CDR3. The CDR3 DNA reads as TGTGCCAGAAGCTTAGGGGAGGGGCCAGTTCTCAATCAGCCCCAGCATTTT. Its protein product is CARSLGEGPVLNQPQHF.

The J gene is TRBJ1-2, the V gene TRBV2; TRBD1 might be the D (5 bases). CDR1 and CDR2 from the germline V gene are SNHLY and FYNNEI. Trimming took off 7 bases at V and 4 bases at J, with 10 bases between the two ends. The CDR3 extends over 12 amino acids. CDR3 in amino acids: CASTLGTYGYTF. The CDR3 coding sequence is TGTGCCAGCACATTGGGGACCTATGGCTACACCTTC. The variable domain in full, completed from reference TRBV2 and TRBJ1-2, reads EPEVTQTPSHQVTQMGQEVILRCVPISNHLYFYWYRQILGQKVEFLVSFYNNEISEKSEIFDDQFSVERPDGSNFTLKIRSTKLEDSAMYFCASTLGTYGYTFGSGTRLTVV.

Only a few counts were recorded for this clone. CDR3 coding DNA: TGTGCCAGCACCCCAGCGGGGGCCAGGGGCGAGCAGTACTTC. This translates into CASTPAGARGEQYF. The rearrangement uses TRBV6-5 and TRBJ2-7; 8 bases map to TRBD2. V was pared by 7 bases and J by 6 bases, with 11 bases of the junction left unmatched. This CDR3 has 14 amino acids. CDR1 and CDR2 (germline): MNHEY, SVGAGI.